Here is one T cell receptor beta chain with its context. Assay used: immunoSEQ multiplex PCR; TCRdb lists only in-frame clones, some missing. This sample carries 29,000 or so clones, over 75% of them seen once, and the ten largest clones take around 7.9%. This CDR3 is built from 15 residues. The germline gives CDR1 SGDLS, CDR2 YYNGEE. V lost 1 base, J lost 3 bases, and 1 base stayed unmatched. This sample was included in a study of blood T cell repertoires in COVID-19. Across the whole study: Sites across the United States, Italy and Spain contributed samples from acute and convalescent COVID-19.

The sequenced material came from peripheral blood. The receptor's source is a woman aged 70-85 years with active or convalescent COVID-19. V and J are TRBV9 and TRBJ2-1; 10 nucleotides match TRBD2. CDR3 amino acids: CASSVSSGGYNEQFF. The CDR3 nucleotides are TGTGCCAGCAGCGTATCTAGCGGGGGCTACAATGAGCAGTTCTTC.